This entry lists 2 T cell receptor beta chains sequenced from one sample in a study of T cells in localized non-small cell lung cancer. The protocol was immunoSEQ multiplex PCR, while the TCRdb copy is restricted to in-frame clones and leaves out a portion. The sample records tens of thousands of clones, roughly 90% being singletons. The sample here was peripheral blood, taken before any cancer treatment. These receptors were obtained from a man aged 40 to 70 with stage I squamous cell lung carcinoma.

This sequence joins TRBV27 and TRBJ2-7; the D is unclear. The CDR3 spans 14 residues. Germline CDR1 MNHEY, CDR2 SMNVEV (reference sequence). Trimming cost V 1 base and J 0 bases, with 7 bases left between them. DNA of the CDR3: TGTGCCAGCAGTTTATTTGGGGTCTCCTACGAGCAGTACTTC. Its translation: CASSLFGVSYEQYF.

This clone was recorded a few times. The rearrangement joins TRBV4-1 to TRBJ2-1; weak D call: TRBD2 (7 bases). Germline V gene sequence: CDR1 MGHRA, CDR2 YSYEKL. The ends were cut back, 0 bases at V and 8 bases at J, with 14 bases in the middle. The CDR3 has 15 amino acids. Here the CDR3 reads CASSQDGGAGDEQFF. CDR3 coding DNA: TGCGCCAGCAGCCAAGATGGGGGGGCCGGGGATGAGCAGTTCTTC.